This note documents a single T cell receptor (beta chain) sequence. The target of this receptor is not known. The input lacks base qualities; no much larger clone sits a single base away. This sample was taken from a study of cytomegalovirus exposure and HLA in healthy donors listed by TCRdb under 2017. About the full investigation: An earlier analysis of more than 550 of the donors reported 276 Gb of sequence data and about 120 million unique TCR beta sequences obtained from some 170 million T cells. To decide whether each TCR beta V gene segment behaved as functional or pseudogenic, an earlier analysis of some 600 of the donors relied on high-throughput TCR beta sequencing. All discovery cohort repertoires had been generated using a single sequencing platform. Donor age, sex, ethnicity and CMV serostatus were compiled alongside the repertoire data. The genetic ancestry cluster associated with self-reported Caucasian donors included 70% to 85% of the 350 to 500 genotyped donors. In addition to the first cohort of approximately 670 subjects, a separate validation cohort of under 150 different subjects was used. Class I and class II HLA loci were covered by the typing at four-digit resolution. Typing coverage varied by locus: roughly 629-640 donors for A, B, C, DRB1 and DQB1; approximately 500 for DQA1; nearly 610 for DPA1; 450 to 480 for DPB1. The study used immunosequencing to profile the T cell repertoires of approximately 690 subjects and linked those repertoires to cytomegalovirus serostatus. The aim of the study was to test whether cataloging public T cell receptors could identify signatures of past pathogen exposure. Rather than using new phenotypic data, the later analysis identified candidate immune exposures from TCR beta sequences and from how often those sequences occurred across donors. Across about 370 genotyped donors of the cohort, an average of approximately 200,000 unique TCR beta nucleotide sequences per donor were sequenced, and roughly a sixth of those sequences were non-productive. Genome-wide SNP genotypes for about 65% of the 666 donors were used in a later genetic analysis, which treated that subset as a discovery cohort. The study combined high-throughput TCR immunosequencing, statistical association of individual TCRs with disease status, and machine learning to predict cytomegalovirus infection status. A later analysis re-examined previously published TCR beta repertoires from more than 550 donors and added high-resolution HLA genotyping to investigate patterns of TCR occurrence. A handful of DR-DQ haplotypes were handled as single units for association and clustering because linkage in the cohort was strong. Roughly 300 gigabases of sequencing data and around 80 million unique TCR sequences made up an early release that covered approximately 650 HLA-typed donors. Summary of the overall study and its limitations: According to the authors, the approach could potentially be generalized to other disease states and immunological phenotypes. Over 15 rarely observed V segments, including chromosome 9 orphons, were excluded from the earlier analysis of some 590 of the donors because counts were too low. A cluster of highly shared sequence variants was judged likely to represent a technical artifact of the sequencing pipeline. Most TCR sequences were observed very rarely across donors, whereas some public TCRs were present in many individuals. In a later analysis, HLA-associated TCR beta chains were found to be more clonally expanded and to have lower generation probabilities than equally common non-associated chains. According to a later analysis, most CMV-associated TCR beta chains appeared to be HLA-restricted, and the HLA associations seemed to be driven largely by CMV exposure. Some IMGT-functional V segments, including TRBV6-2 and TRBV6-3, could not be told apart with the 87-base-pair reads, so those segments were excluded. Linkage disequilibrium might explain the correlated functional status among segregating V segments, but an unknown experimental factor could not be ruled out. Assigning TCR associations to individual alleles was difficult when HLA alleles, especially DR and DQ, strongly co-occurred. A later genetic analysis reported fewer N-insertions in productive TCRs among donors in an Asian-associated ancestry cluster than the roughly 640-donor mean. CMV serostatus was the only immune exposure information available for the cohort. According to a later analysis, parvovirus B19, influenza, CMV and Epstein-Barr virus appeared linked to several top co-occurrence clusters. A few of the identified cytomegalovirus-associated TCR beta chains were confirmed in vitro to be specific for cytomegalovirus antigens. A later analysis associated 16,951 TCR beta sequences with specific HLA alleles at a false discovery rate of 0.05. The presence/absence analyses assumed that sequencing depth was roughly uniform across donors, and that assumption may not be true. In a later genetic analysis, a missense DCLRE1C variant was associated with V-gene and J-gene trimming of TCR beta chains, and the association was replicated in an independent cohort. In an earlier analysis of 450 to 750 of the donors, most TCR beta V segments appeared in productive rearrangements about 90% or about 30% of the time, broadly matching IMGT annotations. In both the original and validation cohorts, the classifier was reported to diagnose cytomegalovirus status with high specificity and sensitivity. Because some donors lacked HLA typing at each locus, the association tests relied only on the typed subset. According to a later analysis, TCR association rates differed among HLA loci, with DRB1 alleles showing the most associated TCRs and HLA-C alleles showing the fewest. A further reported finding was that TCR beta sequences accurately predicted the HLA-A and HLA-B alleles for most subjects in the first cohort. In the study, some 180 TCR beta chains were listed as associated with cytomegalovirus. Only TCR beta chains were sequenced in this cohort, and the absence of alpha or paired-chain data limited detectable features.

Libraries were built with the immunoSEQ multiplex PCR assay. A mixture of 60 forward primers for TCR Vbeta segments and 13 reverse primers for TCR Jbeta segments was used in the multiplex PCR. The CDR3 region of rearranged TCR beta genes was amplified from genomic DNA by a multiplex PCR assay. The amplified TCR beta libraries were sequenced on the Illumina HiSeq System as 87-base-pair reads. The authors processed their data as follows. In a later analysis, 77 million or so unique TCR beta chains were counted across the 650 to 700 repertoires, and approximately 9.9 million of these chains were shared by at least two donors. Raw reads were error-corrected and collapsed into unique sequences with a nearest-neighbor algorithm that merged closely related sequences to remove PCR and sequencing errors. To assign V, D and J gene segments, CDR3 sequences were aligned to IMGT reference sequences. Each retained sequence needed at least a six-nucleotide match to both a V gene segment and a J gene segment. Rearrangements were called productive when the CDR3 lacked stop codons and stayed in frame with V and J; all others were non-productive. CDR3 was defined according to IMGT convention as the region running from the second conserved V-encoded cysteine to the conserved J-encoded phenylalanine. The earlier analysis of about 620 of the donors excluded sequences that lacked an unambiguous match to a single V gene segment. In an earlier analysis of several hundred of the donors, V segments were called functional above 56.7% productive rearrangements and were called segregating when the between-donor standard deviation exceeded 5%. To diagnose cytomegalovirus status from the catalog of TCR beta chain sequences, a statistical classification framework was built. In a later analysis, V and J genes were assigned by comparing TCR nucleotide sequences against IMGT/GENE-DB human TR gene sequences. A later analysis assigned CDR3 sequences and most-parsimonious VDJ recombination scenarios with the TCRdist pipeline. A later analysis defined each TCR beta chain by its CDR3 amino acid sequence plus V-gene family, and excluded reads lacking a unique V-gene family. To address suspected cross-contamination and a sequencing artifact, a later analysis removed under 600 highly shared, low-generation-probability nucleotide sequences. In a later analysis, a clonal expansion index for each public chain was calculated from normalized within-repertoire ranks of inferred template counts. In a later analysis, generation probabilities were computed using a VDJ recombination model fitted to out-of-frame rearrangements, and the results were checked against IGoR. In a later analysis, TCR-TCR, TCR-HLA and TCR-CMV co-occurrence was scored with hypergeometric tests, and a repertoire-size bias correction was applied to TCR pairs. In a later analysis, false discovery rates were estimated by permuting HLA or CMV assignments 20 times. In a later analysis, co-occurring TCRs were grouped using DBSCAN, with TCRdist sequence similarity added in when clustering inside HLA-allele-positive subsets. Repertoires with fewer than 30,000 or more than 120,000 public chains, plus five repertoires with anomalous nucleotide sharing, were excluded from co-occurrence clustering. TCRdb obtained this table from immuneACCESS and retained in-frame rearrangements with V and J assigned. These tables miss some clones; where compared with another copy, unresolved V genes account for less than half of the shortfall, and the remainder is unexplained. V and J calls and clone size are as listed in that table; D and trimming were resolved from the DNA. This sample gives about 210,000 clones in total; over 75% of them show up just once. Together, the top ten hold 9.5% to 13% of the sample.

The cohort was made up of approximately 700 healthy bone marrow donors. At the time of sampling, every cohort member was nominally healthy, though immune exposures that went unrecorded were likely present. The donor tested CMV seropositive and was one of the 289 seropositive cohort members. A peripheral blood sample was provided by each donor, and peripheral blood mononuclear cells were used for TCR beta sequencing. The Qiagen DNeasy Blood Extraction Kit was used to extract genomic DNA from the blood cell samples. The germline V gene (reference sequence) supplies CDR1 MNHNY and CDR2 SVGAGI. The CDR3 contains 14 residues, cysteine and phenylalanine counted. Just the 42-base CDR3 DNA is kept, in frame starting at base 1. V has 6 bases trimmed and J has 4 bases trimmed; junction bases matching no gene number 7.

The sample consisted of PBMCs. The chain joins TRBV6-6 to TRBJ1-2, with 8 bases in between that match TRBD1. The receptor's source is a woman in her forties or fifties in good health and CMV-seropositive. The base sequence is TGTGCCAGCAGCGACAGGGGCCCACCCTATGGCTACACCTTC. Translation gives CASSDRGPPYGYTF.